The next 8 T cell receptor beta chains were all read from a single sample in a study of CD8 T cells in ankylosing spondylitis (dated by TCRdb to 2016 to 2017). Their recognized antigens are unknown. The library relied on 5' RACE. The sequencer was an Illumina HiSeq 2500. The public reads were run again by TCRdb, first through fastp at Q25 and then through MiXCR, and only productive beta chains were kept. Identical CDR3 protein sequences are pooled into one entry, listed with their most common genes and DNA. For this sample there are about 510,000 distinct CDR3 sequences; approximately 5% appear just once. The ten largest clones add up to under 4.5% of the sample. Results and caveats for the whole study, not just this receptor: A TCR beta motif of several highly homologous amino acid variants appeared characteristic of blood from ankylosing spondylitis patients.

The sample consisted of blood, either unsorted or a sorted T cell fraction (not recorded which). Receptors originate from a male donor with ankylosing spondylitis.

Ten or more counts support this clonotype. The rearrangement uses TRBV20-1 and TRBJ1-5; no clear D gene. Germline assignment: CDR1 DFQATT and CDR2 SNEGSKA (reference sequence). Trimming took 0 bases from V and 9 from J, leaving 15 bases between them. This CDR3 has 14 amino acids. The CDR3 DNA reads TGCAGTGCTAGAGACATCCGGGGTTCGGGGCCCCAGCATTTT. Its protein is CSARDIRGSGPQHF.

In this sample, this clonotype turned up many times. The genes are TRBV28 and TRBJ2-1; D is perhaps TRBD1 or TRBD2 (5 bases each). Germline V CDR1 and CDR2: MDHEN, SYDVKM. Deletions cut 2 bases from V and 4 bases from J, with 12 bases between. The length of the CDR3 is 15 residues. Here the CDR3 reads CASSLESGRYNEQFF. CDR3 in DNA: TGTGCCAGCAGTTTAGAATCGGGACGGTACAATGAGCAGTTCTTC.

Many counts were recorded for this clonotype. The chain has TRBV10-3 and TRBJ2-4; the D gene is possibly TRBD1 (6 bases). Per the germline V gene, CDR1 is ENHRY and CDR2 is SYGVKD. This CDR3 spans 15 amino acids. Trimming took off 2 bases at V and 3 bases at J, with 11 bases between the two ends. CDR3 protein: CAISETGSVKNIQYF. CDR3 DNA sequence: TGTGCCATCAGTGAGACAGGGTCAGTCAAAAACATTCAGTACTTC.

This clonotype has ten or more counts. The chain recombines TRBV5-1 with TRBJ1-1, with a possible D match to TRBD1 (5 bases). In germline, CDR1 is SGHRS, CDR2 YFSETQ. This CDR3 comprises 14 residues. V was pared by 4 bases and J by 1 base, with 11 bases between. The CDR3 spells CASSPGPSNTEAFF. The DNA for the CDR3 is TGCGCCAGCAGCCCGGGACCGTCGAACACTGAAGCTTTCTTT.

The chain has TRBV9 and TRBJ1-3, with D perhaps TRBD1 (5 bases). Germline CDR1 is SGDLS and CDR2 is YYNGEE. This CDR3 has 13 residues. Trimming removed 2 bases at V and 4 bases at J, with 7 bases between. Written as DNA, the CDR3 is TGTGCCAGCAGCGTCGGACAAGGAAACACCATATATTTT. Translating gives CASSVGQGNTIYF.

This clonotype has ten or more counts. The chain recombines TRBV7-2 with TRBJ2-7; D may be TRBD1 or TRBD2 (5 bases each). V gave up 6 bases and J gave up 3 bases, with 18 bases separating them. Germline CDR1 reads SGHTA; CDR2 reads FQGNSA. This CDR3 comprises 15 residues. This chain's CDR3 is CASSMGSGPGYEQYF. CDR3 nucleotide sequence: TGTGCCAGCAGTATGGGGTCGGGGCCGGGCTACGAGCAGTACTTC.

This clonotype was found many times. The V call is TRBV28, the J call TRBJ2-7; 10 positions agree with TRBD1. Germline trimming cut 7 bases from V and 2 bases from J; bases unmatched to any gene: 8. The CDR3 runs to 15 residues. The V gene's germline CDR1 is MDHEN and CDR2 SYDVKM. CDR3 sequence: CASTQPGTGAYEQYF. In DNA form, the CDR3 reads TGTGCCAGCACGCAACCCGGGACAGGGGCCTACGAGCAGTACTTC.

This clonotype was observed at least ten times. The chain carries TRBV12-3 or TRBV12-4 and TRBJ2-1, with D hard to call. V was clipped by 8 bases and J by 0 bases, with 11 bases between them. CDR3 length equals 14 residues. The CDR3 sequence is CASSGSYSYNEQFF. For the CDR3, the DNA is TGTGCCAGCTCGGGCTCCTACTCCTACAATGAGCAGTTCTTC.